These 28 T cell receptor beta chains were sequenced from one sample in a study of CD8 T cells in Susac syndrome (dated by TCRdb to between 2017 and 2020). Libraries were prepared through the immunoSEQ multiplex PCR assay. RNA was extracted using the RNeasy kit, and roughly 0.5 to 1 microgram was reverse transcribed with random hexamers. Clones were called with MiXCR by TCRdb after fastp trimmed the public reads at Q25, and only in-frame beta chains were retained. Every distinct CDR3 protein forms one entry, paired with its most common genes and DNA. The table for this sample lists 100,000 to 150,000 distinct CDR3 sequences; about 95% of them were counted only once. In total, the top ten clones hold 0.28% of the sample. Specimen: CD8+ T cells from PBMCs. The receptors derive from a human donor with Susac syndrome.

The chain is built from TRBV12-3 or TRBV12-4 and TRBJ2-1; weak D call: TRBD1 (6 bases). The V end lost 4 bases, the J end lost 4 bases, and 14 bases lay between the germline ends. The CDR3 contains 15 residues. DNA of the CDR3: TGTGCCAGCAGTTCCGGACAGAACAGATACAATGAGCAGTTCTTC. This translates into CASSSGQNRYNEQFF.

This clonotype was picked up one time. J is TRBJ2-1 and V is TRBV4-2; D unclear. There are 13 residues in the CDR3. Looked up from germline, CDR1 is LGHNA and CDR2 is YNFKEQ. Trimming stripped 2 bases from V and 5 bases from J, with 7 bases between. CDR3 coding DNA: TGTGCCAGCAGCCAAAACAGAGACAATGAGCAGTTCTTC. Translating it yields CASSQNRDNEQFF.

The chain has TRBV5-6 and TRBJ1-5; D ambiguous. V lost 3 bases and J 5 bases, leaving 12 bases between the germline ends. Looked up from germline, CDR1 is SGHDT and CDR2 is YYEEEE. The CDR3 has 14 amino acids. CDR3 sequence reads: CASSYTGLDQPQHF. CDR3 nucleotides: TGTGCCAGCAGCTATACGGGCCTCGATCAGCCCCAGCATTTT.

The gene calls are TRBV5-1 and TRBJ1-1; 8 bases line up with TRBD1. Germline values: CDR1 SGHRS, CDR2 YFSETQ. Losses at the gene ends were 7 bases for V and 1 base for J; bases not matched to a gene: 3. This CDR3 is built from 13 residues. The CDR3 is CASGQGANTEAFF. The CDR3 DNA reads TGCGCCAGCGGACAGGGCGCGAACACTGAAGCTTTCTTT.

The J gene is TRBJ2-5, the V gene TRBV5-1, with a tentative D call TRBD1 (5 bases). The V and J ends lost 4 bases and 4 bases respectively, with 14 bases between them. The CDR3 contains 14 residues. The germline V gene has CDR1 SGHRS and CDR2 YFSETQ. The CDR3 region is CASSPWGSPETQYF. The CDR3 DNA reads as TGCGCCAGCAGCCCCTGGGGCAGCCCAGAGACCCAGTACTTC.

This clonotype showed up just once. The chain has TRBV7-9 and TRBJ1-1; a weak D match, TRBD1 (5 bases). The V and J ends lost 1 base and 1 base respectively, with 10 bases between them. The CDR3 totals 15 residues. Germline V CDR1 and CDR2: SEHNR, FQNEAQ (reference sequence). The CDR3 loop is CASSLVQGPNTEAFF. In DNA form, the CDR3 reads TGTGCCAGCAGCTTAGTTCAGGGCCCGAACACTGAAGCTTTCTTT. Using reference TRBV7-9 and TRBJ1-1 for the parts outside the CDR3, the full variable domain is DTGVSQNPRHKITKRGQNVTFRCDPISEHNRLYWYRQTLGQGPEFLTYFQNEAQLEKSRLLSDRFSAERPKGSFSTLEIQRTEQGDSAMYLCASSLVQGPNTEAFFGQGTRLTVV.

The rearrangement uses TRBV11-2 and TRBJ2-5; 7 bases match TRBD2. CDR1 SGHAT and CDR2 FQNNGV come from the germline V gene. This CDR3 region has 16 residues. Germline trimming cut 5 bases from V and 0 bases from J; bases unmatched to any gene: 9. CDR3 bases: TGTGCCAGCAGCAGGCGGGCTAGCGGTTACCAAGAGACCCAGTACTTC. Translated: CASSRRASGYQETQYF.

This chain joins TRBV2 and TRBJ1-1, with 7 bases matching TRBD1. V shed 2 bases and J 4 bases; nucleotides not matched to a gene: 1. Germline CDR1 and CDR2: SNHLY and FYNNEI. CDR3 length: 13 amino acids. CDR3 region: CASSETGATEAFF. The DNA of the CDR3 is TGTGCCAGCAGTGAAACAGGGGCCACTGAAGCTTTCTTT.

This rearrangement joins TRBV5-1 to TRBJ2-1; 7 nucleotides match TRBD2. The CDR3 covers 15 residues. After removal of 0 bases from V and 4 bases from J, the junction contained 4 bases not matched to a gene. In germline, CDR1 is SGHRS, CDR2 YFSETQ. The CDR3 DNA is TGCGCCAGCAGCTTGGTCGGGGGGTTTTACAATGAGCAGTTCTTC. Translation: CASSLVGGFYNEQFF. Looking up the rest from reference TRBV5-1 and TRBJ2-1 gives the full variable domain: KAGVTQTPRYLIKTRGQQVTLSCSPISGHRSVSWYQQTPGQGLQFLFEYFSETQRNKGNFPGRFSGRQFSNSRSEMNVSTLELGDSALYLCASSLVGGFYNEQFFGPGTRLTVL.

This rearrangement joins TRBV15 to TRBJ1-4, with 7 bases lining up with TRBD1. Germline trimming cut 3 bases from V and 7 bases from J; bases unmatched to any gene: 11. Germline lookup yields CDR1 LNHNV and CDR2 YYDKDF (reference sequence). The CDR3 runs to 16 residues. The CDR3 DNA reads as TGTGCCACCAGCAGCACGGGACAGCCCGAGGGTGAAAAACTGTTTTTT. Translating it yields CATSSTGQPEGEKLFF.

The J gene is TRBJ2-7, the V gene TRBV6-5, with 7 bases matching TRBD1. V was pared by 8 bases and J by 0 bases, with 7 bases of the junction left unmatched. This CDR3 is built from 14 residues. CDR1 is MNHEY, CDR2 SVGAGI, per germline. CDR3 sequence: CASARTGASYEQYF. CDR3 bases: TGTGCCAGCGCTAGAACAGGGGCCTCCTACGAGCAGTACTTC.

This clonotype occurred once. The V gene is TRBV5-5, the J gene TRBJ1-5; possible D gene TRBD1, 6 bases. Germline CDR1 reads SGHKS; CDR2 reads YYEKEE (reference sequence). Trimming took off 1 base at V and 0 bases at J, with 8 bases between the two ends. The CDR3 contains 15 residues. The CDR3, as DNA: TGTGCCAGCAGCTTGAGGGGGGATAGCAATCAGCCCCAGCATTTT. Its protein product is CASSLRGDSNQPQHF. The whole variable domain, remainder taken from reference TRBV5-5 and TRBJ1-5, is DAGVTQSPTHLIKTRGQQVTLRCSPISGHKSVSWYQQVLGQGPQFIFQYYEKEERGRGNFPDRFSARQFPNYSSELNVNALLLGDSALYLCASSLRGDSNQPQHFGDGTRLSIL.

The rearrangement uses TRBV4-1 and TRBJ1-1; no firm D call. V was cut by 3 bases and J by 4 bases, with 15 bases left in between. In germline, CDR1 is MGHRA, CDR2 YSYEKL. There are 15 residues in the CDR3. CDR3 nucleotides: TGCGCCAGCAGCCATTTGAGGCAAGGCCTCACTGAAGCTTTCTTT. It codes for CASSHLRQGLTEAFF.

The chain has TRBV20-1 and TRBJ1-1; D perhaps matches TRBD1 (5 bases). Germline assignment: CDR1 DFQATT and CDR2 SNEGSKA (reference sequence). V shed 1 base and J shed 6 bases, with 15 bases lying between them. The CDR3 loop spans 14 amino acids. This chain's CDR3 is CSARGTRERSEAFF. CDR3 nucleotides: TGCAGTGCTAGAGGAACCAGGGAACGGTCTGAAGCTTTCTTT.

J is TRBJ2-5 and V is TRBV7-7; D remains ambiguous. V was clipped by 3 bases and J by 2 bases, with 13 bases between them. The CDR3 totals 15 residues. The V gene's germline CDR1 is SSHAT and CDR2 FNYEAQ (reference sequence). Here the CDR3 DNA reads TGTGCCAGCAGCTTCGAGTTCGGATATCAAGAGACCCAGTACTTC. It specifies CASSFEFGYQETQYF.

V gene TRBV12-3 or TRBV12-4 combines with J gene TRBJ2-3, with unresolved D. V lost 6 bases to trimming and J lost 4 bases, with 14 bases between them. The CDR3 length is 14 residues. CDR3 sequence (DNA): TGTGCCAGCAGCCCATCCAACGACGCAGATACGCAGTATTTT. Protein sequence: CASSPSNDADTQYF.

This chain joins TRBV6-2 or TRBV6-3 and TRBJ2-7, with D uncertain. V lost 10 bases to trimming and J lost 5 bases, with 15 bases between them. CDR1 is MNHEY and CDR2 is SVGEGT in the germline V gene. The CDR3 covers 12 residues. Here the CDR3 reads CATLTDGNEQYF. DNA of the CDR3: TGTGCCACCCTTACGGACGGCAACGAGCAGTACTTC.

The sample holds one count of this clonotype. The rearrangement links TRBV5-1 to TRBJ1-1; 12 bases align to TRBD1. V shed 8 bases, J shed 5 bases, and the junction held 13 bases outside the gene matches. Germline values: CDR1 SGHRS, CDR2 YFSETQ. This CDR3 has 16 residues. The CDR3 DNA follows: TGCGCCAGTTCCCGGGACAGGGGGCAGCGGTGGACTGAAGCTTTCTTT. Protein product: CASSRDRGQRWTEAFF.

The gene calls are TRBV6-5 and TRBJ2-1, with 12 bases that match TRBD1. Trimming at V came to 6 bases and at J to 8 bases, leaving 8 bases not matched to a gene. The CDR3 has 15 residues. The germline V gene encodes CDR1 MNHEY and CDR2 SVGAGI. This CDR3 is CASRYRDRGRDEQFF. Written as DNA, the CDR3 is TGTGCCAGCAGATACCGGGACAGGGGGCGAGATGAGCAGTTCTTC.

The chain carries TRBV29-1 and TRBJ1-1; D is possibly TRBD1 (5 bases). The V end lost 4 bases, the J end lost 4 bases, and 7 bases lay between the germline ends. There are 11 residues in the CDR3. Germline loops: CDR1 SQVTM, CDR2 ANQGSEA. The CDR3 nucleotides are TGCAGCGTTGGGGGGACCACTGAAGCTTTCTTT. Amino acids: CSVGGTTEAFF.

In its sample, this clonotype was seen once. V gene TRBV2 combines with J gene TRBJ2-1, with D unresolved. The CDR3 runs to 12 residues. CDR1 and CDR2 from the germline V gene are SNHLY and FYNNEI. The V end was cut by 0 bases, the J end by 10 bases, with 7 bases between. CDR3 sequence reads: CASSEAPGEQFF. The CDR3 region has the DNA TGTGCCAGCAGTGAAGCGCCGGGCGAGCAGTTCTTC.

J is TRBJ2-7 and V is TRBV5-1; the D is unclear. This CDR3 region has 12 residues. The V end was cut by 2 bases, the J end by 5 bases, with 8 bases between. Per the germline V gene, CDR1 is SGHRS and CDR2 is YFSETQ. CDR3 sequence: CASSLGLDEQYF. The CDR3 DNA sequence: TGCGCCAGCAGCTTAGGCCTCGACGAGCAGTACTTC.

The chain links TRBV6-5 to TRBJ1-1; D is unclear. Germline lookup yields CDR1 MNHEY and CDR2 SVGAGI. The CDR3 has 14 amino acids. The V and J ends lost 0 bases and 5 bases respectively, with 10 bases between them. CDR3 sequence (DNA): TGTGCCAGCAGTTACTCGACGGCTAATACTGAAGCTTTCTTT. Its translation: CASSYSTANTEAFF.

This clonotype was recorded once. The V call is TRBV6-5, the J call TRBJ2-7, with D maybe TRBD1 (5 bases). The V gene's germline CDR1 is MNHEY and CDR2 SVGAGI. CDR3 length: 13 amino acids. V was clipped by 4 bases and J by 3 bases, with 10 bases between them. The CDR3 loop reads CASSFAGNYEQYF. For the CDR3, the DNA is TGTGCCAGCAGTTTTGCAGGGAACTACGAGCAGTACTTC.

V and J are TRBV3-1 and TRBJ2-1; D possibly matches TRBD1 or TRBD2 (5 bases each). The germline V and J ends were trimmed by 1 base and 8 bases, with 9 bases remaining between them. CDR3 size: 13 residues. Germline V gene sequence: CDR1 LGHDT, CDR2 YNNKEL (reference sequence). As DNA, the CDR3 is TGTGCCAGCAGCCAAGGGGGACCGGATGAGCAGTTCTTC. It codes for CASSQGGPDEQFF.

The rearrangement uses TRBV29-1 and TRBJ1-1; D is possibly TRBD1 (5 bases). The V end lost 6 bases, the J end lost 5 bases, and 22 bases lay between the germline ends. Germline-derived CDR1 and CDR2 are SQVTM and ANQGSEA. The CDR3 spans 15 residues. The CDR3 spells CSVSSITTPGTEAFF. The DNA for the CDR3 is TGCAGCGTATCGAGTATTACGACCCCAGGGACTGAAGCTTTCTTT.

The CDR3 loop is CASSIGTSGNEQFF. CDR3 nucleotides: TGTGCCAGTAGTATAGGAACTAGCGGCAATGAGCAGTTCTTC. V and J are TRBV19 and TRBJ2-1; 8 nucleotides match TRBD2. CDR3 size: 14 residues. CDR1 LNHDA and CDR2 SQIVND come from the germline V gene (reference sequence). V lost 1 base, J lost 6 bases, and 2 bases stayed unmatched.

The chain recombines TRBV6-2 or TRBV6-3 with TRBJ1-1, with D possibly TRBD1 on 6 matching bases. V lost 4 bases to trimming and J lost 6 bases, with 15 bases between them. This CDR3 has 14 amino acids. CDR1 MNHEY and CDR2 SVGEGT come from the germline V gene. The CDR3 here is CASSWDAGGPEAFF. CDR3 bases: TGTGCCAGCAGTTGGGACGCCGGGGGCCCTGAAGCTTTCTTT.